The next 21 T cell receptor beta chains were all read from a single sample in a study of spatial heterogeneity in lung cancer. No antigen has been assigned to these receptors. TCRdb re-analysed the 5' RACE reads in MiXCR, keeping a single row per CDR3 protein. Here the sample spans fewer than 11,000 distinct CDR3 sequences, less than 15% being singletons. Specified time point: sample taken at primary tumor resection. General observations from the study: It was found that expanded intratumoral alpha and beta TCR counts tracked tumor mutation counts.

The sequencing used lung tumor tissue, collected at surgery. The receptors here all came from a male donor with early-stage non-small cell lung cancer.

This clonotype has ten or more counts. This chain connects TRBV4-2 to TRBJ1-2, with 7 bases identical to TRBD1. CDR1 is LGHNA, CDR2 YNFKEQ, per germline. V dropped 7 bases and J dropped 3; count of bases not matched to a gene: 14. This CDR3 comprises 16 residues. CDR3: CASIPRSGGSDYGYTF. The DNA of the CDR3 is TGTGCCAGCATCCCAAGATCAGGGGGTTCGGACTATGGCTACACCTTC.

Many counts were recorded for this clonotype. CDR3 sequence (DNA): TGCGCCAGCAGTCACATACCCGGGACGGTGCGGGGAGACTTCACAGATACGCAGTATTTT. Its translation is CASSHIPGTVRGDFTDTQYF. This chain links TRBV23-1 with TRBJ2-3, with D maybe TRBD2 (6 bases). TRBV23-1 carries the ORF label, with uncertain function. Trimming cost V 3 bases and J 2 bases, with 27 bases left between them. This CDR3 contains 20 residues.

This clonotype occurred once. The missing conserved phenylalanine or tryptophan at the end of this CDR3 makes a read error likely. The chain uses TRBV5-1 and TRBJ2-5; D is unclear. This CDR3 has 11 residues. CDR1 and CDR2 from the germline V gene are SGHRS and YFSETQ. Trimming removed 5 bases from V and 2 bases from J, with 4 bases in between. CDR3 DNA sequence: TGCGCCAGCAGTCTTCAAGAGACCCAGTACTTA. Its protein is CASSLQETQYL.

The rearrangement uses TRBV7-2 and TRBJ2-5, with a tentative D call TRBD1 (6 bases). Germline CDR1 SGHTA, CDR2 FQGNSA. This CDR3 has 14 residues. V shed 2 bases and J shed 5 bases, with 12 bases lying between them. In nucleotides, the CDR3 is TGTGCCAGCAGCTTATTAGGGACATTGGAGACCCAGTACTTC. Protein product: CASSLLGTLETQYF. The full variable domain, in which reference TRBV7-2 and TRBJ2-5 provide the parts outside the CDR3, is GAGVSQSPSNKVTEKGKDVELRCDPISGHTALYWYRQSLGQGLEFLIYFQGNSAPDKSGLPSDRFSAERTGGSVSTLTIQRTQQEDSAVYLCASSLLGTLETQYFGPGTRLLVL.

This clonotype was detected many times. At one of its ends the junction is not consistent with the germline gene, which may arise from a read error. The rearrangement links TRBV9 to TRBJ2-2; TRBD2 agrees at 7 bases. The CDR3 covers 16 residues. CDR1 is SGDLS, CDR2 YYNGEE, per germline. The CDR3 coding sequence is TGTGCCAGCAGCTCCTGGACTAGTGGAATCGACGGGGAGCCGTTTTTT. It codes for CASSSWTSGIDGEPFF.

The J gene is TRBJ2-5, the V gene TRBV7-8; the match to TRBD2 covers 13 bases. The V gene end was trimmed by 4 bases and the J gene end by 1 base; junction bases not matched to a gene: 6. Germline V gene data show CDR1 as SGHVS and CDR2 as FQNEAQ. The CDR3 is 17 amino acids. The CDR3 sequence: CASSSAGLAGVQETQYF. The CDR3, as DNA: TGTGCCAGCAGCTCCGCCGGACTAGCGGGGGTCCAAGAGACCCAGTACTTC.

This clonotype was picked up many times. The gene calls are TRBV30 and TRBJ2-3, with 8 positions matching TRBD2. This CDR3 is built from 16 residues. Germline lookup yields CDR1 GTSNPN and CDR2 SVGIG (reference sequence). The J segment lost 0 bases and the V segment lost 4 bases, leaving 9 bases of the junction unmatched. The CDR3 is CAWTLGASGSTDTQYF. For the CDR3, the DNA is TGTGCCTGGACCTTAGGGGCTAGCGGGAGCACAGATACGCAGTATTTT. Variable domain in full (rest from reference TRBV30 and TRBJ2-3): SQTIHQWPATLVQPVGSPLSLECTVEGTSNPNLYWYRQAAGRGLQLLFYSVGIGQISSEVPQNLSASRPQDRQFILSSKKLLLSDSGFYLCAWTLGASGSTDTQYFGPGTRLTVL.

This clonotype is medium-sized in the sample. The V gene is TRBV27, the J gene TRBJ2-2; a possible D gene is TRBD1 (6 bases). V was pared by 5 bases and J by 6 bases, with 13 bases between. The CDR3 is 14 residues long. Germline-derived CDR1 and CDR2 are MNHEY and SMNVEV (reference sequence). CDR3 nucleotides: TGTGCCAGCAGTCTGGGGGCCGCCGCCGGGGAGCTGTTTTTT. This sequence encodes CASSLGAAAGELFF.

This clonotype is labeled medium-sized. The gene calls are TRBV2 and TRBJ2-1, with TRBD2 matching over 14 bases. CDR1 is SNHLY and CDR2 is FYNNEI in the germline V gene. This CDR3 has 18 residues. Trimming removed 1 base from V and 8 bases from J; junction bases left unmatched: 10. CDR3 residues: CASSEGRLAGGPNDEQFF. CDR3 DNA sequence: TGTGCCAGCAGTGAAGGGCGACTAGCGGGAGGGCCGAATGATGAGCAGTTCTTC. The full variable domain, in which reference TRBV2 and TRBJ2-1 provide the parts outside the CDR3, is EPEVTQTPSHQVTQMGQEVILRCVPISNHLYFYWYRQILGQKVEFLVSFYNNEISEKSEIFDDQFSVERPDGSNFTLKIRSTKLEDSAMYFCASSEGRLAGGPNDEQFFGPGTRLTVL.

The CDR3 reads CASSQGLAGGPDTQYF. The CDR3 DNA reads TGTGCCAGCAGCCAGGGACTAGCGGGAGGGCCAGATACGCAGTATTTT. The chain carries TRBV4-2 and TRBJ2-3; TRBD2 aligns across 16 bases. J gave up 4 bases and V 3 bases, and 1 base lay outside the gene matches. The CDR3 totals 16 residues. In germline, CDR1 is LGHNA, CDR2 YNFKEQ.

By share, this clonotype ranks as medium-sized. The chain couples TRBV5-1 to TRBJ1-2; 9 nucleotides align to TRBD1. The CDR3 contains 16 residues. The ends lost 2 bases at V and 2 bases at J; junction bases unmatched: 7. CDR1 is SGHRS and CDR2 is YFSETQ in the germline V gene. CDR3 in DNA: TGCGCCAGCAGCTTTTCCGGGACAGGGAGGAACTATGGCTACACCTTC. The encoded protein is CASSFSGTGRNYGYTF.

This clonotype appeared many times. The V and J genes are TRBV7-9 and TRBJ2-3; D unclear. CDR1 and CDR2 from the germline V gene are SEHNR and FQNEAQ (reference sequence). V was shortened by 2 bases and J by 4 bases, with 4 bases between the two germline ends. The CDR3 totals 12 residues. The CDR3 sequence: CASSLTSDTQYF. In DNA form, the CDR3 reads TGTGCCAGCAGCTTAACGTCAGATACGCAGTATTTT. Looking up the rest from reference TRBV7-9 and TRBJ2-3 gives the full variable domain: DTGVSQNPRHKITKRGQNVTFRCDPISEHNRLYWYRQTLGQGPEFLTYFQNEAQLEKSRLLSDRFSAERPKGSFSTLEIQRTEQGDSAMYLCASSLTSDTQYFGPGTRLTVL.

The chain is built from TRBV19 and TRBJ2-5; 8 nucleotides align to TRBD1. The CDR3 spans 13 residues. Germline trimming cut 5 bases from V and 5 bases from J; bases unmatched to any gene: 4. CDR1 and CDR2 (germline): LNHDA, SQIVND (reference sequence). The CDR3 DNA reads as TGTGCCAGTAGTGGGAGACAGGGGGAGACCCAGTACTTC. Its translation is CASSGRQGETQYF.

J is TRBJ1-1 and V is TRBV30; perhaps TRBD1 as D (5 bases). The CDR3 has 11 amino acids. The V end lost 1 base, the J end lost 9 bases, and 9 bases lay between the germline ends. The germline CDR1 and CDR2 sequences are GTSNPN and SVGIG (reference sequence). The CDR3 bases are TGTGCCTGGAGTGCGGACATTCAAGCTTTCTTT. Its protein product is CAWSADIQAFF. The full variable domain, in which reference TRBV30 and TRBJ1-1 provide the parts outside the CDR3, is SQTIHQWPATLVQPVGSPLSLECTVEGTSNPNLYWYRQAAGRGLQLLFYSVGIGQISSEVPQNLSASRPQDRQFILSSKKLLLSDSGFYLCAWSADIQAFFGQGTRLTVV.

The V gene is TRBV29-1, the J gene TRBJ2-5, with unresolved D. In germline, CDR1 is SQVTM, CDR2 ANQGSEA. The CDR3 contains 13 residues. Between the trimmed V and J ends, which lost 6 bases and 0 bases, there was a span of 11 bases. The CDR3 bases are TGCAGCGTCCCGACTGTGAACCAAGAGACCCAGTACTTC. It specifies CSVPTVNQETQYF. Combining the CDR3 with reference TRBV29-1 and TRBJ2-5 gives the whole variable domain SAVISQKPSRDICQRGTSLTIQCQVDSQVTMMFWYRQQPGQSLTLIATANQGSEATYESGFVIDKFPISRPNLTFSTLTVSNMSPEDSSIYLCSVPTVNQETQYFGPGTRLLVL.

This clonotype was counted ten times or more. A much larger clone lies a single base off, so this may be a read error. V gene TRBV3-1 combines with J gene TRBJ2-7; unclear D gene. In germline, CDR1 is LGHDT, CDR2 YNNKEL (reference sequence). The CDR3 consists of 15 residues. The CDR3: CVSSLERLSSYEQYF. CDR3 nucleotides: TGTGTCAGCAGTCTGGAACGGCTGAGCTCCTACGAGCAGTACTTC.

This rearrangement joins TRBV4-1 to TRBJ1-2, with unresolved D. The CDR3 is 13 amino acids. The germline CDR1 and CDR2 sequences are MGHRA and YSYEKL. V was trimmed by 0 bases and J by 4 bases, leaving 6 bases between them. CDR3 coding DNA: TGCGCCAGCAGCCAAGATCATCTCTATGGCTACACCTTC. Translated, it gives CASSQDHLYGYTF.

This clonotype is medium-sized. This chain uses TRBV15 with TRBJ1-1; possibly TRBD1 for D (5 bases). The CDR3 covers 13 residues. Per germline, CDR1 LNHNV and CDR2 YYDKDF (reference sequence). V was clipped by 0 bases and J by 8 bases, with 10 bases between them. CDR3: CATSRDSGEEAFF. The CDR3 region has the DNA TGTGCCACCAGCAGAGATTCGGGGGAGGAAGCTTTCTTT.

The genes are TRBV7-2 and TRBJ2-5; 10 bases are shared with TRBD2. The V and J ends lost 0 bases and 1 base, in that order; junction bases with no gene match: 2. The CDR3 is made up of 16 amino acids. Looked up from germline, CDR1 is SGHTA and CDR2 is FQGNSA. The CDR3 is CASSLATSGAQETQYF. The CDR3 nucleotides read TGTGCCAGCAGCTTAGCAACTAGCGGGGCCCAAGAGACCCAGTACTTC.

This clonotype is termed medium-sized. The V call is TRBV7-9, the J call TRBJ2-1; the D is unclear. The germline V and J ends were trimmed by 0 bases and 0 bases, with 6 bases remaining between them. This CDR3 contains 15 residues. The germline V gene encodes CDR1 SEHNR and CDR2 FQNEAQ (reference sequence). The CDR3 DNA reads TGTGCCAGCAGCTTAGCTTTAGGCTCCTACAATGAGCAGTTCTTC. Translating it yields CASSLALGSYNEQFF.

The chain is built from TRBV6-5 and TRBJ2-7; 9 positions agree with TRBD1. Germline V gene data show CDR1 as MNHEY and CDR2 as SVGAGI. The CDR3 sequence is 15 residues long. The V segment lost 6 bases and the J segment 1 base; nucleotides outside the gene matches: 7. CDR3 sequence (DNA): TGTGCCAGCAGGCCCGGGACAGGGCTTTCCTACGAGCAGTACTTC. It specifies CASRPGTGLSYEQYF.